This TCR beta chain was identified during a study of graft-versus-host responses after intestinal transplantation. Study background: Grafts were multivisceral, liver-intestinal, or isolated intestinal. Induction using anti-thymocyte globulin, followed by tacrolimus and steroids for roughly 3 years, was given to all recipients. General observations from the study: Circulating GvH clone levels at their peak were associated with HvG declines (early post-transplant).

Measured with immunoSEQ multiplex PCR; TCRdb has only the in-frame clones, and not every one. The data show roughly 40,000 clones, roughly 90% seen once. J was trimmed by 7 bases and V by 6 bases; bases with no gene match: 12. The germline V gene encodes CDR1 SQVTM and CDR2 ANQGSEA. CDR3 length: 13 amino acids. Points on this clone: Its matching antigen is unknown.

Specimen: PBMCs, collected 260 to 270 days after transplant. The J gene is TRBJ2-7, the V gene TRBV29-1, with 7 bases lining up with TRBD1. This sequence was found in a human patient who received an intestinal transplant, so some T cells may come from the graft donor. The CDR3 sequence: CSVNRQGLEEQYF. The CDR3 DNA sequence: TGCAGCGTGAATCGACAGGGTCTAGAGGAGCAGTACTTC.